The source of this TCR beta chain is a study of cytomegalovirus exposure and HLA in healthy donors. The study, taken as a whole, reports: Prior analysis indicated that the majority of TCR beta V segments exhibited productivity approximately 87% or approximately 30% of the time.

This clone was counted between two and nine times. The antigen remains undetermined. CDR1 is MNHEY, CDR2 SMNVEV, per germline (reference sequence). The CDR3 has 15 residues. The V gene end was trimmed by 6 bases and the J gene end by 7 bases; junction bases not matched to a gene: 11. Primers included in the PCR were 60 Vbeta and 13 Jbeta primers. Sequencing used immunoSEQ multiplex PCR; TCRdb keeps in-frame clones, though not all of them. The sample contains 100,000 to 120,000 clones, approximately 82% of which appear only once. The receptor comes from a man aged 25-45 years in good health and CMV-seropositive. The sequenced sample was PBMCs. This rearrangement joins TRBV27 to TRBJ2-7, with 11 bases aligning to TRBD1. CDR3 protein: CASRPIGQGAGEQYF. In DNA form, the CDR3 reads TGTGCCAGCAGGCCTATCGGACAGGGGGCTGGAGAGCAGTACTTC.